The 21 T cell receptor beta chains reported below all come from one sample, sequenced in a study of PD-L1 blockade in urothelial cancer. Time point meaning: peripheral blood 6 weeks after treatment start. Data came from immunoSEQ multiplex PCR; TCRdb stores just in-frame clones and leaves some out. The data contain under 150,000 clones, more than 85% of them seen just once; the ten biggest clones take up 1.5% to 2%. Sequencing was performed on PBMCs, taken around atezolizumab (anti-PD-L1) treatment. The receptors stem from a man between 60 and 75 years old with urothelial cancer.

The rearrangement joins TRBV28 to TRBJ1-2, with 9 bases identical to TRBD1. The V and J ends lost 5 bases and 4 bases, in that order; junction bases with no gene match: 8. The CDR3 contains 15 residues. Germline CDR1 and CDR2: MDHEN and SYDVKM. The CDR3 sequence: CASSLTGTGLYGYTF. In nucleotides, the CDR3 is TGTGCCAGCAGTCTCACCGGGACAGGGCTCTATGGCTACACCTTC.

The chain combines TRBV6-1 with TRBJ2-7, with D possibly being TRBD2 (5 bases). The CDR3 has 14 amino acids. CDR1 is MNHNS, CDR2 SASEGT, per germline. V was pared by 0 bases and J by 4 bases, with 10 bases between. The CDR3 DNA reads TGTGCCAGCAGTGAAGCGGGTAGCGAGTACGAGCAGTACTTC. It yields the protein CASSEAGSEYEQYF.

The chain joins TRBV9 to TRBJ2-5, with TRBD2 matching over 7 bases. V gave up 0 bases and J gave up 1 base; unmatched junction bases: 3. CDR3 length: 15 residues. Per the germline V gene, CDR1 is SGDLS and CDR2 is YYNGEE. Written as DNA, the CDR3 is TGTGCCAGCAGCGTAGCTTCGGGGGGCCAAGAGACCCAGTACTTC. This encodes CASSVASGGQETQYF.

As to this clone: Other DNA sequences from this sample encode an identical CDR3 as well. The V gene is TRBV18, the J gene TRBJ2-3; D is perhaps TRBD2 (5 bases). Germline V gene sequence: CDR1 KGHSH, CDR2 LQKENI. The germline V and J ends were trimmed by 3 bases and 2 bases, with 6 bases remaining between them. CDR3 length: 13 residues. Here the CDR3 DNA reads TGTGCCAGCTCACCGGGAGCCACAGATACGCAGTATTTT. It yields the protein CASSPGATDTQYF. The entire variable domain, with the rest obtained from reference TRBV18 and TRBJ2-3, is as follows: NAGVMQNPRHLVRRRGQEARLRCSPMKGHSHVYWYRQLPEEGLKFMVYLQKENIIDESGMPKERFSAEFPKEGPSILRIQQVVRGDSAAYFCASSPGATDTQYFGPGTRLTVL.

The chain uses TRBV5-6 and TRBJ1-4; D gene unclear. Trimming pared 0 bases from V and 3 bases from J, leaving 9 bases between. This CDR3 has 15 residues. Germline V gene sequence: CDR1 SGHDT, CDR2 YYEEEE. CDR3 loop: CASSLALAANEKLFF. CDR3 DNA: TGTGCCAGCAGCTTGGCGCTTGCGGCTAATGAAAAACTGTTTTTT.

This clone was recorded a few times. The chain joins TRBV7-3 to TRBJ1-1; possibly TRBD1 for D (6 bases). This CDR3 contains 13 residues. The germline V gene has CDR1 SGHTA and CDR2 FQGTGA. V shed 1 base and J shed 4 bases, with 7 bases lying between them. DNA for the CDR3: TGTGCCAGCAGCTTAAACAGGGCCACTGAAGCTTTCTTT. Residues: CASSLNRATEAFF.

The chain combines TRBV28 with TRBJ1-2, with D possibly being TRBD1 (5 bases). The V gene's germline CDR1 is MDHEN and CDR2 SYDVKM. V was cut by 6 bases and J by 4 bases, with 15 bases left in between. The CDR3 is 14 residues long. The CDR3: CASRKTVGGYGYTF. The CDR3 nucleotides read TGTGCCAGCAGAAAGACAGTTGGCGGCTATGGCTACACCTTC.

The chain combines TRBV28 with TRBJ2-3; TRBD2 aligns across 8 bases. Germline CDR1 reads MDHEN; CDR2 reads SYDVKM. V shed 7 bases, J shed 6 bases, and the junction held 9 bases outside the gene matches. This CDR3 contains 14 residues. CDR3: CASNGGGRADTQYF. The CDR3 DNA reads as TGTGCCAGCAATGGCGGGGGGCGGGCTGATACGCAGTATTTT. Full variable domain (remainder filled in from reference TRBV28 and TRBJ2-3): DVKVTQSSRYLVKRTGEKVFLECVQDMDHENMFWYRQDPGLGLRLIYFSYDVKMKEKGDIPEGYSVSREKKERFSLILESASTNQTSMYLCASNGGGRADTQYFGPGTRLTVL.

The V and J genes are TRBV21-1 and TRBJ2-7; the tabulated D call, TRBD2, remains unverified against the DNA. TRBV21-1 is tagged as a pseudogene. The CDR3 covers 12 residues. CDR3 loop: CASRGVPYEQYF. CDR3 nucleotide sequence: TGTGCCAGCCGCGGGGTCCCATACGAGCAGTACTTC.

This rearrangement joins TRBV7-2 to TRBJ2-3; 7 bases fit TRBD2. Trimming removed 5 bases from V and 2 bases from J; junction bases left unmatched: 4. Germline assignment: CDR1 SGHTA and CDR2 FQGNSA. This CDR3 is built from 14 residues. Here the CDR3 reads CASSPSGVTDTQYF. DNA of the CDR3: TGTGCCAGCAGCCCCAGCGGGGTCACAGATACGCAGTATTTT.

This rearrangement joins TRBV2 to TRBJ1-1; D remains unclear. Germline CDR1 reads SNHLY; CDR2 reads FYNNEI. The CDR3 sequence is 10 residues long. Trimming left V 6 bases short and J 7 bases short, with 6 bases between. For the CDR3, the DNA is TGTGCCAGCAGACTGTATGAAGCTTTCTTT. This encodes CASRLYEAFF.

The sample holds a few counts of this clone. The chain has TRBV2 and TRBJ1-4; 8 positions match TRBD1. The CDR3 sequence is 14 residues long. Germline CDR1 SNHLY, CDR2 FYNNEI. Germline trimming cut 8 bases from V and 4 bases from J; bases unmatched to any gene: 6. The CDR3 region has the DNA TGTGCCAGCTCCGACAGGGGCTATAATGAAAAACTGTTTTTT. This translates into CASSDRGYNEKLFF.

This clone has only a few counts. The CDR3, as DNA: TGCGCCAGCAGCCAAGACGCGCCCTCCCGCTACAATGAGCAGTTCTTC. Its translation is CASSQDAPSRYNEQFF. The V gene is TRBV4-3, the J gene TRBJ2-1; D call uncertain. V was clipped by 0 bases and J by 3 bases, with 12 bases between them. This CDR3 has 16 residues. Per germline, CDR1 LGHNA and CDR2 YSLEER.

In its sample, this clone was seen a few times. The chain is built from TRBV7-2 and TRBJ1-5, with D perhaps TRBD1 (5 bases). With 5 bases removed from V and 4 bases from J, the gap between germline ends came to 15 bases. The CDR3 contains 15 residues. The germline CDR1 and CDR2 sequences are SGHTA and FQGNSA. The CDR3 protein is CASSLRGDLNQPQHF. The CDR3 DNA is TGTGCCAGCAGCCTCCGGGGGGACCTAAATCAGCCCCAGCATTTT.

The chain recombines TRBV9 with TRBJ1-1, with TRBD1 identical over 7 bases. Germline trimming cut 4 bases from V and 5 bases from J; bases unmatched to any gene: 11. Germline CDR1 reads SGDLS; CDR2 reads YYNGEE. This CDR3 is built from 15 residues. This chain's CDR3 is CASSQMGQPRTEAFF. The CDR3 coding sequence is TGTGCCAGCAGCCAGATGGGACAGCCCCGGACTGAAGCTTTCTTT.

The chain couples TRBV27 to TRBJ2-1; TRBD1 matches at 8 bases. Per germline, CDR1 MNHEY and CDR2 SMNVEV (reference sequence). The V segment lost 6 bases and the J segment 3 bases; nucleotides outside the gene matches: 13. CDR3 length: 17 amino acids. CDR3 coding DNA: TGTGCCAGCAGACACCAGGGGGCTACGAAGGGCTACAATGAGCAGTTCTTC. This translates into CASRHQGATKGYNEQFF.

The chain carries TRBV5-1 and TRBJ2-1, with D tentatively TRBD1 (6 bases). Germline V gene sequence: CDR1 SGHRS, CDR2 YFSETQ. The CDR3 sequence is 15 residues long. Between the trimmed V and J ends, which lost 0 bases and 1 base, there was a span of 8 bases. Here the CDR3 DNA reads TGCGCCAGCAGCTTGGAAAGGGGGTCCTACAATGAGCAGTTCTTC. Amino acid sequence: CASSLERGSYNEQFF.

The chain couples TRBV4-3 to TRBJ2-2; D unresolved. There are 13 residues in the CDR3. Trimming took off 4 bases at V and 4 bases at J, with 7 bases between the two ends. Per the germline V gene, CDR1 is LGHNA and CDR2 is YSLEER. CDR3 sequence: CASSPSPTGELFF. In nucleotides, the CDR3 is TGCGCCAGCAGCCCTTCTCCCACCGGGGAGCTGTTTTTT.

This chain links TRBV10-3 with TRBJ1-1; the D gene is possibly TRBD1 (6 bases). The CDR3 sequence is 15 residues long. Trimming pared 5 bases from V and 8 bases from J, leaving 21 bases between. Germline V CDR1 and CDR2: ENHRY, SYGVKD. The CDR3: CAISPAGGAGVEAFF. CDR3 coding DNA: TGTGCCATCAGTCCTGCTGGGGGGGCCGGGGTGGAAGCTTTCTTT.

CDR3 nucleotide sequence: TGTGCCAGCAGTTCAGGGGTGGGGCTGGAAGCTGAAAAACTGTTTTTT. Translating gives CASSSGVGLEAEKLFF. V gene TRBV28 combines with J gene TRBJ1-4, with D tentatively TRBD1 (6 bases). This CDR3 is built from 16 residues. The V end lost 4 bases, the J end lost 7 bases, and 19 bases lay between the germline ends. CDR1 and CDR2 (germline): MDHEN, SYDVKM. The full variable domain, rest sourced from reference TRBV28 and TRBJ1-4, is DVKVTQSSRYLVKRTGEKVFLECVQDMDHENMFWYRQDPGLGLRLIYFSYDVKMKEKGDIPEGYSVSREKKERFSLILESASTNQTSMYLCASSSGVGLEAEKLFFGSGTQLSVL.

Only a few counts were recorded for this clone. The V call is TRBV6-5, the J call TRBJ2-2; 11 nucleotides line up with TRBD1. The germline V gene has CDR1 MNHEY and CDR2 SVGAGI. CDR3 length equals 15 residues. V dropped 2 bases and J dropped 6; count of bases not matched to a gene: 2. CDR3 nucleotides: TGTGCCAGCAGTTACCGGGACAGGGGGGCCGGGGAGCTGTTTTTT. Translating it yields CASSYRDRGAGELFF.